Listed below are T cell receptor beta chains from one sample, sequenced in a study of blood T cell repertoires in COVID-19. The repertoire was sequenced with immunoSEQ multiplex PCR; TCRdb's copy has only in-frame clones and lacks some. The sample carries roughly 250,000 clones, about nine tenths recorded once. The source material was PBMCs or T cells enriched from blood (not recorded which). The receptors were sampled from a woman aged 25 to 39 with acute COVID-19. CDR3s include the opening cysteine and the closing phenylalanine or tryptophan. The order of the fields is J gene, D gene, V gene, clone size, CDR3 protein, CDR3 DNA. The D gene is left open where the match is weak. Clone sizes are given selectively: once, few, many, or a class where the clone is expanded.

>TRBJ1-5|.|TRBV2|.
CATVGEPNQPQHF
TGTGCTACCGTCGGGGAACCCAATCAGCCCCAGCATTTT
>TRBJ2-5|TRBD2|TRBV5-1|.
CASSYGLAGVGETQYF
TGCGCCAGCAGCTATGGACTAGCGGGAGTTGGGGAGACCCAGTACTTC
>TRBJ1-6|.|TRBV28|.
CASSLSAGKNSPLHF
TGTGCCAGCAGTTTATCGGCGGGGAAGAATTCACCCCTCCACTTT
>TRBJ2-1|.|TRBV11-2|.
CASSLDMNEQFF
TGTGCCAGCAGCTTAGATATGAATGAGCAGTTCTTC
>TRBJ1-2|TRBD1|TRBV9|once
CASSPTGENYGYTF
TGTGCCAGCTCACCTACAGGGGAAAACTATGGCTACACCTTC
>TRBJ2-1|TRBD1|TRBV6-5|.
CETRGQGPPFKQFF
TGTGAAACAAGGGGACAGGGGCCGCCGTTTAAGCAGTTCTTC
>TRBJ2-3|TRBD2|TRBV4-3|.
CASSQALAGGGTDTQYF
TGCGCCAGCAGCCAAGCCCTAGCGGGAGGAGGTACAGATACGCAGTATTTT
>TRBJ1-2|.|TRBV10-3|few
CAISENGGYTF
TGTGCCATCAGTGAGAACGGTGGCTACACCTTC
>TRBJ2-3|TRBD1|TRBV7-2|.
CASSSRDRGIDTQYF
TGTGCCAGCAGCTCCCGGGACAGGGGTATAGATACGCAGTATTTT
>TRBJ2-1|TRBD2|TRBV4-3|.
CASSQETSGRAYGWNEQFF
TGCGCCAGCAGCCAAGAGACTAGCGGGAGGGCCTACGGATGGAATGAGCAGTTCTTC
>TRBJ1-5|.|TRBV4-3|.
CASSQERQQPQHF
TGCGCCAGCAGCCAAGAGAGACAGCAGCCCCAGCATTTT
>TRBJ1-2|.|TRBV19|.
CASGELNYGYTF
TGTGCCAGTGGCGAACTAAACTATGGCTACACCTTC
>TRBJ2-7|.|TRBV9|.
CASAPDSSYEQYF
TGTGCCAGCGCCCCCGACAGCTCCTACGAGCAGTACTTC
>TRBJ2-5|TRBD2|TRBV29-1|.
CSVAGSQRQETQYF
TGCAGCGTAGCGGGATCGCAGCGCCAAGAGACCCAGTACTTC
>TRBJ2-2|.|TRBV7-9|.
CASSFSGPGELFF
TGTGCCAGCAGCTTTAGCGGTCCCGGGGAGCTGTTTTTT
>TRBJ1-4|.|TRBV7-6|.
CASSSPEGATNEKLFF
TGTGCCAGCAGCTCGCCTGAGGGTGCAACTAATGAAAAACTGTTTTTT
>TRBJ2-1|.|TRBV28|.
CASSFMSSAYNEQFF
TGTGCCAGCAGTTTTATGAGTAGCGCCTACAATGAGCAGTTCTTC
>TRBJ1-5|TRBD1|TRBV7-8|once
CASSLGAGGPVQPQHF
TGTGCCAGCAGCTTGGGGGCAGGGGGCCCGGTTCAGCCCCAGCATTTT
>TRBJ1-2|.|TRBV9|.
CASSGGFYGYTF
TGTGCCAGCAGCGGAGGGTTCTATGGCTACACCTTC
>TRBJ2-1|TRBD2|TRBV4-1|.
CASSQDGAGASYNEQFF
TGCGCCAGCAGCCAAGACGGGGCGGGAGCGTCCTACAATGAGCAGTTCTTC
>TRBJ1-4|TRBD1|TRBV12-3/TRBV12-4|.
CATGAGEKLFF
TGTGCTACAGGGGCCGGTGAAAAACTGTTTTTT
>TRBJ1-6|.|TRBV10-3|.
CAISESQVNSPLHF
TGTGCCATCAGTGAGTCCCAGGTCAATTCACCCCTCCACTTT
>TRBJ2-7|.|TRBV10-2|.
CASKQAAYEQYF
TGCGCCAGCAAGCAGGCAGCCTACGAGCAGTACTTC
>TRBJ1-1|.|TRBV10-3|.
CAISEDRTQSTEAFF
TGTGCCATCAGTGAAGACAGGACGCAGAGCACTGAAGCTTTCTTT
>TRBJ2-3|.|TRBV4-1|.
CASSQDTRASTDTQYF
TGCGCCAGCAGCCAAGATACCAGGGCTAGTACAGATACGCAGTATTTT
>TRBJ2-5|.|TRBV21-1|.
CASSPAGPGGEETQYF
TGTGCCAGCAGCCCAGCTGGTCCGGGAGGGGAGGAGACCCAGTACTTC
>TRBJ1-1|.|TRBV7-2|.
CASSLTMGGGNTEAFF
TGTGCCAGCAGCTTGACAATGGGGGGTGGGAACACTGAAGCTTTCTTT
>TRBJ2-7|TRBD2|TRBV5-1|.
CASSQTSGNYEQYF
TGCGCCAGCAGCCAGACTAGCGGGAATTACGAGCAGTACTTC
>TRBJ1-2|TRBD1|TRBV11-2|.
CASSVWDRGEGYTF
TGTGCCAGCAGCGTCTGGGACAGGGGGGAGGGCTACACCTTC
>TRBJ2-5|.|TRBV28|.
CASSLWKTGEETQYF
TGTGCCAGCAGTTTATGGAAGACAGGAGAAGAGACCCAGTACTTC
>TRBJ1-2|TRBD1|TRBV7-2|.
CASSLAAGGANYGYTF
TGTGCCAGCAGCTTAGCGGCAGGGGGAGCTAACTATGGCTACACCTTC
>TRBJ2-5|.|TRBV6-2/TRBV6-3|.
CASSLSGIQETQYF
TGTGCCAGCAGTCTTAGCGGAATCCAAGAGACCCAGTACTTC
>TRBJ1-1|.|TRBV6-5|.
CASRRGLQSTEAFF
TGTGCCAGCAGAAGAGGACTGCAGAGCACTGAAGCTTTCTTT
>TRBJ1-6|.|TRBV27|.
CASSLTEYSSPLHF
TGTGCCAGCAGCTTGACAGAGTATAGTTCACCCCTCCACTTT
>TRBJ1-6|TRBD1|TRBV2|.
CASRDRRDSPLHF
TGTGCCAGCAGGGACAGGCGCGATTCACCCCTCCACTTT
>TRBJ1-6|TRBD1|TRBV6-5|.
CASREGQGFPLHF
TGTGCCAGCAGGGAGGGACAGGGCTTCCCCCTCCACTTT
>TRBJ1-2|.|TRBV24-1|once
CATSDLDRSRGYTF
TGTGCCACCAGTGATTTGGACAGGAGCCGCGGCTACACCTTC
>TRBJ1-4|.|TRBV18|.
CASSPLGAGNEKLFF
TGTGCCAGCTCACCACTGGGGGCTGGGAATGAAAAACTGTTTTTT
>TRBJ2-7|TRBD1|TRBV3-1/TRBV3-2|.
CASSQGRADRGRRYEQYF
TGTGCCAGCAGCCAAGGCCGAGCGGACAGGGGTAGGCGATACGAGCAGTACTTC
>TRBJ2-7|.|TRBV27|.
CASSFGGYGEQYF
TGTGCCAGCAGTTTTGGGGGGTACGGCGAGCAGTACTTC
>TRBJ2-1|.|TRBV7-6|once
CASSSLGGASYNEQFF
TGTGCCAGCAGCTCCCTAGGGGGAGCGTCCTACAATGAGCAGTTCTTC
>TRBJ2-5|TRBD2|TRBV7-9|.
CASSSSGVETQYF
TGTGCCAGCAGCTCCAGCGGGGTAGAGACCCAGTACTTC
>TRBJ1-2|.|TRBV7-2|once
CASSFYRDNNYGYTF
TGTGCCAGCAGCTTTTACAGGGACAATAACTATGGCTACACCTTC
>TRBJ2-1|TRBD2|TRBV11-2|.
CASSLDHPLAGEGNEQFF
TGTGCCAGCAGCTTAGATCACCCGCTAGCGGGAGAGGGCAATGAGCAGTTCTTC
>TRBJ1-1|.|TRBV19|.
CASSISAVRGNTEAFF
TGTGCCAGTAGTATTTCGGCGGTCCGGGGGAACACTGAAGCTTTCTTT
>TRBJ1-5|.|TRBV28|.
CASSSFQVIYSNQPQHF
TGTGCCAGCAGCTCATTCCAGGTGATTTATAGCAATCAGCCCCAGCATTTT
>TRBJ2-5|TRBD2|TRBV7-7|.
CASSSSGLAGAETQYF
TGTGCTAGCAGCTCCAGTGGACTAGCGGGAGCGGAGACCCAGTACTTC
>TRBJ2-1|TRBD1|TRBV12-5|.
CASGLVVARDRGHEQFF
TGTGCTAGTGGTTTGGTAGTGGCCCGGGACAGGGGGCATGAGCAGTTCTTC
>TRBJ2-3|TRBD1|TRBV6-2/TRBV6-3|once
CASSPPGQGADTQYF
TGTGCCAGCAGCCCTCCGGGACAGGGTGCCGATACGCAGTATTTT